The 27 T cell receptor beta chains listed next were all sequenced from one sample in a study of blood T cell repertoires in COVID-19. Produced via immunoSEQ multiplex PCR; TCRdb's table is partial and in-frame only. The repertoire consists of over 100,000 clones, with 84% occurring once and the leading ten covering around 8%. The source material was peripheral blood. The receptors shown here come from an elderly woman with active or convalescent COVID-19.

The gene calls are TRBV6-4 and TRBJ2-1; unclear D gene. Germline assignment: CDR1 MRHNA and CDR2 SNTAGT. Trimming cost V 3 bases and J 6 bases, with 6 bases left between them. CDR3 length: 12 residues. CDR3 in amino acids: CASSDLSNEQFF. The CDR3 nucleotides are TGTGCCAGCAGTGATCTATCCAATGAGCAGTTCTTC.

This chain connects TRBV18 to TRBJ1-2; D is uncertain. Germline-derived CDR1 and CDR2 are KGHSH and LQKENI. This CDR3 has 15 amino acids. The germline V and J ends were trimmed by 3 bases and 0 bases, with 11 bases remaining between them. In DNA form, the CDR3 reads TGTGCCAGCTCACCGGGAGTTGAAGCTAACTATGGCTACACCTTC. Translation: CASSPGVEANYGYTF.

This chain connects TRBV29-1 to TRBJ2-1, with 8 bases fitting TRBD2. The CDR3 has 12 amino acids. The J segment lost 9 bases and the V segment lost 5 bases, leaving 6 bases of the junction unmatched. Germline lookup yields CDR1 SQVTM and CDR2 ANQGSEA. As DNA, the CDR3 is TGCAGCGTTAACGGGAGGGCCGGTGAGCAGTTCTTC. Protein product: CSVNGRAGEQFF.

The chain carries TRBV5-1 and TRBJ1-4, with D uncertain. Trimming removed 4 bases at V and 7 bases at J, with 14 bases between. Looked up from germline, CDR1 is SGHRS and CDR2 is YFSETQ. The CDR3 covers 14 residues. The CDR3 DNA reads TGCGCCAGCAGCGCGGGAAGAGAGGGTGAAAAACTGTTTTTT. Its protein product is CASSAGREGEKLFF.

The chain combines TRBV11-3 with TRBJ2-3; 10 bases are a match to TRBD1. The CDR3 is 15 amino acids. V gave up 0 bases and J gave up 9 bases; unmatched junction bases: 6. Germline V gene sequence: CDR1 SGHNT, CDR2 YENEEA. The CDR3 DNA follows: TGTGCCAGCAGCTTAGAGAGAGGGGACAGGGGCACGCAGTATTTT. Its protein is CASSLERGDRGTQYF.

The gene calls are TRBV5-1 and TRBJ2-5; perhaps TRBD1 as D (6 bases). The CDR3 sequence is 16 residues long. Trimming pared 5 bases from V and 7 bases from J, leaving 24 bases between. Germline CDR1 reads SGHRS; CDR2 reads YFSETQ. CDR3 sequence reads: CASRSKGDPPGGTQYF. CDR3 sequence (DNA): TGCGCCAGCAGGTCGAAGGGGGACCCCCCAGGTGGGACCCAGTACTTC.

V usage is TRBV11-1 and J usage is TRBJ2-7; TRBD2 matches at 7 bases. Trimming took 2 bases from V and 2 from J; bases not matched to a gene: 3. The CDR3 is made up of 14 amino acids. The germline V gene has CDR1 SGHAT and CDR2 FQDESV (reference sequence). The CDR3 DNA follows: TGTGCCAGCAGCTTAAGAGGGAGGGCCTACGAGCAGTACTTC. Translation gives CASSLRGRAYEQYF. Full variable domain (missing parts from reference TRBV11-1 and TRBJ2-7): EAEVAQSPRYKITEKSQAVAFWCDPISGHATLYWYRQILGQGPELLVQFQDESVVDDSQLPKDRFSAERLKGVDSTLKIQPAELGDSAMYLCASSLRGRAYEQYFGPGTRLTVT.

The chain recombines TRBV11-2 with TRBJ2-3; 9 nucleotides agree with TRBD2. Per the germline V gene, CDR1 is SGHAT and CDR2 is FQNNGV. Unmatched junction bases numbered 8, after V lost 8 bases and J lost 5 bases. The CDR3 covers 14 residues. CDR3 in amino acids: CASVAGARGDTQYF. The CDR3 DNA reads TGTGCCAGCGTAGCGGGGGCGAGGGGAGATACGCAGTATTTT. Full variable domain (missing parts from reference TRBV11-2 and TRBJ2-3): EAGVAQSPRYKIIEKRQSVAFWCNPISGHATLYWYQQILGQGPKLLIQFQNNGVVDDSQLPKDRFSAERLKGVDSTLKIQPAKLEDSAVYLCASVAGARGDTQYFGPGTRLTVL.

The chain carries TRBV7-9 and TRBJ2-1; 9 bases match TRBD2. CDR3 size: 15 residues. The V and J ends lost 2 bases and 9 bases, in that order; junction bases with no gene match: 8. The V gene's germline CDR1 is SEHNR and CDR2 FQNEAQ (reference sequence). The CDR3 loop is CASSLRLAVVGEQFF. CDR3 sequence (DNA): TGTGCCAGCAGCTTACGACTAGCGGTGGTAGGTGAGCAGTTCTTC. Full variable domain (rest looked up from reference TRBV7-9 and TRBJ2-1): DTGVSQNPRHKITKRGQNVTFRCDPISEHNRLYWYRQTLGQGPEFLTYFQNEAQLEKSRLLSDRFSAERPKGSFSTLEIQRTEQGDSAMYLCASSLRLAVVGEQFFGPGTRLTVL.

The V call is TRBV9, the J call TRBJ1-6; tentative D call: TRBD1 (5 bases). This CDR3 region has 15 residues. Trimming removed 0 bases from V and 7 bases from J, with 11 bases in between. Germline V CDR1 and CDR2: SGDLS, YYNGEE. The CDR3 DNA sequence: TGTGCCAGCAGCGTAGCAGGGACTCTCAATTCACCCCTCCACTTT. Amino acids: CASSVAGTLNSPLHF.

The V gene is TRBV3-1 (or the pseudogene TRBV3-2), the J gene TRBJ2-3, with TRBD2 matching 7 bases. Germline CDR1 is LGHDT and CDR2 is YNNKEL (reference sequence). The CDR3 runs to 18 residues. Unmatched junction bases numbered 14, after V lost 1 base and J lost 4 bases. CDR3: CASSQVPPRSGGADTQYF. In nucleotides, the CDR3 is TGTGCCAGCAGCCAAGTCCCCCCGCGTTCGGGGGGTGCAGATACGCAGTATTTT.

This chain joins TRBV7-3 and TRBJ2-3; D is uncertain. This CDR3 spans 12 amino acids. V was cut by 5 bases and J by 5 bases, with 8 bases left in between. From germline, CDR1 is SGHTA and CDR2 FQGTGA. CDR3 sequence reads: CASSTYGDTQYF. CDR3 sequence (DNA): TGTGCCAGCAGCACCTACGGAGATACGCAGTATTTT. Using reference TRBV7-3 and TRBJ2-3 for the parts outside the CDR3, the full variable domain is GAGVSQTPSNKVTEKGKYVELRCDPISGHTALYWYRQSLGQGPEFLIYFQGTGAADDSGLPNDRFFAVRPEGSVSTLKIQRTERGDSAVYLCASSTYGDTQYFGPGTRLTVL.

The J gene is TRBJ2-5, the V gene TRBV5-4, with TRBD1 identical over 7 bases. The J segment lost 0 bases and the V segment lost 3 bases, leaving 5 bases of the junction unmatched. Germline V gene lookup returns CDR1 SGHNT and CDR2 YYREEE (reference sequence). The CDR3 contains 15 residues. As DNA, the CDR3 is TGTGCCAGCAGCTCCACGGGACAGCACCAAGAGACCCAGTACTTC. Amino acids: CASSSTGQHQETQYF.

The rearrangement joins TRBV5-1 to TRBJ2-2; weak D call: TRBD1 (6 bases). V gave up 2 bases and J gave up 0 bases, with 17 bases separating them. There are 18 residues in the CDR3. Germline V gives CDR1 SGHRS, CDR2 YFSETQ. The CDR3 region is CASSFQSPGTTNTGELFF. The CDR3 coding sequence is TGCGCCAGCAGCTTTCAATCACCCGGGACAACGAACACCGGGGAGCTGTTTTTT.

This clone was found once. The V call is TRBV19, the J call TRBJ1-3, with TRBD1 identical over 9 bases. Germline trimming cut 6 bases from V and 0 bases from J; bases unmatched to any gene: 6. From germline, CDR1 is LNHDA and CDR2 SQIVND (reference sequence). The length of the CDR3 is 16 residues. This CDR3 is CASRLSTGGSGNTIYF. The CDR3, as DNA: TGTGCCAGTAGACTTTCGACAGGGGGCTCTGGAAACACCATATATTTT.

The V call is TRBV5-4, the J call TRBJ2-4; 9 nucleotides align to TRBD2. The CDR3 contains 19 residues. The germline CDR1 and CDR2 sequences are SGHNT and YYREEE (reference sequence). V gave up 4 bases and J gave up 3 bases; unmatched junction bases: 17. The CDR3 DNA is TGTGCCAGCAGCCTGCGCAGGGGTAGCGGGAGTTTAAACAAAAACATTCAGTACTTC. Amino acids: CASSLRRGSGSLNKNIQYF.

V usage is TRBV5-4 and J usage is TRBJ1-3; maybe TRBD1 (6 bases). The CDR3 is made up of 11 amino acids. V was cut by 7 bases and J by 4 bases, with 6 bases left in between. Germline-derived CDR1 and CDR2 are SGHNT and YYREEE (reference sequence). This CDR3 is CASGQGNTIYF. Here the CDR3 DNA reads TGTGCCAGCGGACAGGGAAACACCATATATTTT. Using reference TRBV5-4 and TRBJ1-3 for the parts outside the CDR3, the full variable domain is ETGVTQSPTHLIKTRGQQVTLRCSSQSGHNTVSWYQQALGQGPQFIFQYYREEENGRGNFPPRFSGLQFPNYSSELNVNALELDDSALYLCASGQGNTIYFGEGSWLTVV.

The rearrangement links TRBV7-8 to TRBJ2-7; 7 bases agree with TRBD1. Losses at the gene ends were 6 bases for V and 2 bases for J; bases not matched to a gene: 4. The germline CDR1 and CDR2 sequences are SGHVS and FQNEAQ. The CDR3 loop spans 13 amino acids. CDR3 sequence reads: CASSSGQPYEQYF. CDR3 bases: TGTGCCAGCAGTTCGGGACAGCCCTACGAGCAGTACTTC.

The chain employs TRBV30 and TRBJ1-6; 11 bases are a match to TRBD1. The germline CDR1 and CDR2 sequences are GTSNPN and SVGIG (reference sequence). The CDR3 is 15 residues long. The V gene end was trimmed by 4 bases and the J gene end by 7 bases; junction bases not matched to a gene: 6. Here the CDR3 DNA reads TGTGCCTGGACCGGCCGGACAGGGGGCAATTCACCCCTCCACTTT. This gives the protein CAWTGRTGGNSPLHF. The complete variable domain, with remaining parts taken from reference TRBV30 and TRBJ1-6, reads SQTIHQWPATLVQPVGSPLSLECTVEGTSNPNLYWYRQAAGRGLQLLFYSVGIGQISSEVPQNLSASRPQDRQFILSSKKLLLSDSGFYLCAWTGRTGGNSPLHFGNGTRLTVT.

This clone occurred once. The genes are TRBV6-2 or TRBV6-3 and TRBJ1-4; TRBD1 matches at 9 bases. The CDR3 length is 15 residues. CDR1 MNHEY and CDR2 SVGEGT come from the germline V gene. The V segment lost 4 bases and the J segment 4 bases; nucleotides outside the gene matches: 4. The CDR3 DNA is TGTGCCAGCAGTTTCCTGGGACAGGGTAATGAAAAACTGTTTTTT. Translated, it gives CASSFLGQGNEKLFF.

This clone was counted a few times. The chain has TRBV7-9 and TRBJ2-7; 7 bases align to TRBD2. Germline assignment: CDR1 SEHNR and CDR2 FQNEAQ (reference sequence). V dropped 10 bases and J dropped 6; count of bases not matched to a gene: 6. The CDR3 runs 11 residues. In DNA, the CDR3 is TGTGCCATCGTGGGAGGGGTCGAGCAGTACTTC. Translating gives CAIVGGVEQYF.

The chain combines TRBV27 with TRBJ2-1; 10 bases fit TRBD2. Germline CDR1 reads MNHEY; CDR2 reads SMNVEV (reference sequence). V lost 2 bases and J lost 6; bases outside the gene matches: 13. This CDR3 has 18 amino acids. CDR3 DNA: TGTGCCAGCAGTTTAGACCCCGGTCTAGCGGGAGTTGGCAATGAGCAGTTCTTC. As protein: CASSLDPGLAGVGNEQFF.

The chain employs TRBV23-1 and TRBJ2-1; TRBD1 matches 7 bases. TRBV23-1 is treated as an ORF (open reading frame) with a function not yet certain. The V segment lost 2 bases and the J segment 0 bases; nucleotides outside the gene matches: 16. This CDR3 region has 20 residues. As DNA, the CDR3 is TGCGCCAGCAGTCAAAAAACAGGGGCCCGGACTGGGAGCTCCTACAATGAGCAGTTCTTC. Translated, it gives CASSQKTGARTGSSYNEQFF.

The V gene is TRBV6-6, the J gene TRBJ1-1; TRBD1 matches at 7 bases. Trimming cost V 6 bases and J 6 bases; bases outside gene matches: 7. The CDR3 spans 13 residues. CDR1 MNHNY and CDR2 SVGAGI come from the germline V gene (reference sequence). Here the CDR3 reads CASSRGINSEAFF. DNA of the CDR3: TGTGCCAGCAGCAGGGGGATCAACTCTGAAGCTTTCTTT.

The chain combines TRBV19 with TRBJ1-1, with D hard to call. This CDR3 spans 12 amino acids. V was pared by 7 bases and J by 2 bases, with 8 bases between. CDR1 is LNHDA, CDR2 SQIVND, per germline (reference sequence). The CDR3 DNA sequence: TGTGCCAGTATGAGAAGAAACACTGAAGCTTTCTTT. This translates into CASMRRNTEAFF.

The CDR3 nucleotides read TGTGCCAGCAGTGGGGTAGAAGGGGACTCGGAGCAGTTCTTC. It translates to CASSGVEGDSEQFF. The chain employs TRBV2 and TRBJ2-1, with a possible D match to TRBD2 (6 bases). Between the trimmed V and J ends, which lost 4 bases and 10 bases, there was a span of 17 bases. Germline CDR1 reads SNHLY; CDR2 reads FYNNEI. The CDR3 sequence is 14 residues long.

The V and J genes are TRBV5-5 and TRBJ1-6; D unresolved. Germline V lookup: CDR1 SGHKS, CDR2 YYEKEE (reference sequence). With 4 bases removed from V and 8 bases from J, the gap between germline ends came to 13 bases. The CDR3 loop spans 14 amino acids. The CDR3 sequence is CASSDQIGDSPLHF. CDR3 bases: TGTGCCAGCAGCGATCAAATCGGGGATTCACCCCTCCACTTT.